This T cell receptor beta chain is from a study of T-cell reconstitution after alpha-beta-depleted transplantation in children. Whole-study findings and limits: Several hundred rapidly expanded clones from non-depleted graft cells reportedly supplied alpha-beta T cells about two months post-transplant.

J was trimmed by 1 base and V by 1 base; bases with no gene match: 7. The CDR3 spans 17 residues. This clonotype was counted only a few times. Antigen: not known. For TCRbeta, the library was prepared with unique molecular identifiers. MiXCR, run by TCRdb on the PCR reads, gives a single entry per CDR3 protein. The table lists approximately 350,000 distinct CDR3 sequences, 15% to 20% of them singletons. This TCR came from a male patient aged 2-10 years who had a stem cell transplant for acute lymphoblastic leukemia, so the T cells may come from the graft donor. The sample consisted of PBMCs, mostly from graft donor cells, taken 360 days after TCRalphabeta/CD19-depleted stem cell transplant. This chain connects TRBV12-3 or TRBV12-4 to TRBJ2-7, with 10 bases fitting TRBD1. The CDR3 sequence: CASSLGGGTGESYEQYF. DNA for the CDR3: TGTGCCAGCAGTTTAGGGGGCGGGACAGGGGAATCCTACGAGCAGTACTTC.